This T cell receptor (beta chain) was sequenced in a study of CD8 T cells in ankylosing spondylitis. This clonotype was seen at least ten times. Quantitative 5'-RACE was performed with molecular barcodes, and it yielded the TCR beta libraries. Via MiXCR, TCRdb re-called the 5' RACE reads, giving one row per CDR3 protein. The sample has hundreds of thousands of distinct CDR3 sequences, around 7.8% seen once. Source material: blood, either unsorted or a sorted T cell fraction (not recorded which). The TCR comes from a male donor with ankylosing spondylitis or in good health (not recorded which).

CDR3 loop: CASSLSPSPTDTQYF. In DNA form, the CDR3 reads TGCGCCAGCAGCTTGTCGCCCTCTCCCACAGATACGCAGTATTTT. V usage is TRBV5-1 and J usage is TRBJ2-3; D remains unclear. This CDR3 is 15 amino acids long. V gave up 1 base and J gave up 2 bases, with 11 bases separating them. CDR1 and CDR2 from the germline V gene are SGHRS and YFSETQ.